These T cell receptor beta chains were read from a single sample in a study of blood T cell repertoires in COVID-19. Using immunoSEQ multiplex PCR, the repertoire was profiled, and TCRdb retains in-frame clones only, with some absent. The sample yields around 90,000 clones, 85% seen once. Sequences were obtained from peripheral blood. The origin of the receptors is a woman aged 70 to 79 with active or convalescent COVID-19. Both conserved end residues are part of each CDR3. A D gene is named only where the DNA matches it firmly. Clone size is shown for a subset of rows, as once, few, many or a class of expanded clone.

-,TRBV28,-,TRBJ2-7,TGTGCCAGCAGTTTACAGGCAGAGGGGCAGTACTTC,CASSLQAEGQYF
-,TRBV4-3,TRBD1,TRBJ2-2,TGCGCCAGCAGCCACGTAACAGGGGCCGGGGAGCTGTTTTTT,CASSHVTGAGELFF
-,TRBV2,-,TRBJ1-6,TGTGCCAGCAGGGCCCAGAGGCAATCACCCCTCCACTTT,CASRAQRQSPLHF
-,TRBV4-3,-,TRBJ2-5,TGCGCCAGCAGCCAAGAGGGCAGGGTGATGGAGACCCAGTACTTC,CASSQEGRVMETQYF
-,TRBV9,TRBD1,TRBJ2-7,TGTGCCAGCAGCCAAGAACCCGGACAGGGTAGGGAGCAGTACTTC,CASSQEPGQGREQYF
-,TRBV18,-,TRBJ1-4,TGTGCCAGCTCACCTGGACTAATAGGGGCTAATGAAAAACTGTTTTTT,CASSPGLIGANEKLFF
-,TRBV7-2,-,TRBJ1-1,TGTGCCAGCAGCCGGGACACCGGGTCGAACACTGAAGCTTTCTTT,CASSRDTGSNTEAFF
-,TRBV6-5,TRBD1,TRBJ1-5,TGTGCCAGTGATACGGGACAGGGAGGTCAGCCCCAGCATTTT,CASDTGQGGQPQHF
-,TRBV11-2,TRBD1,TRBJ1-2,TGTGCCAGCAGCCCCCTAGGGACAGTACCGAATTTAAACTATGGCTACACCTTC,CASSPLGTVPNLNYGYTF
-,TRBV6-4,-,TRBJ1-1,TGTGCCAGCAAGTTCGCCGGGATGAACACTGAAGCTTTCTTT,CASKFAGMNTEAFF
once,TRBV7-2,-,TRBJ1-1,TGTGCCAGCAGCTTAGGACAGAACACTGAAGCTTTCTTT,CASSLGQNTEAFF
-,TRBV12-3/TRBV12-4,TRBD1,TRBJ1-2,TGTGCCAGCAACCCAACAGGGGGCGCGGGCTACACCTTC,CASNPTGGAGYTF
-,TRBV28,-,TRBJ1-3,TGTGCCAGCATCCCCCCCGGGGGAAAGGGAGGAGTCTCTGGAAACACCATATATTTT,CASIPPGGKGGVSGNTIYF
-,TRBV12-3/TRBV12-4,-,TRBJ2-4,TGTGCCAGCAGTGGGGGGGCCGACATTCAGTACTTC,CASSGGADIQYF
-,TRBV5-4,TRBD1,TRBJ2-5,TGTGCCAGCAGCTTGCAGACAGGGCGAGTGAATTGGGAGACCCAGTACTTC,CASSLQTGRVNWETQYF
-,TRBV7-9,-,TRBJ2-7,TGTGCCAGCAGCCGTTCGGGGGGCCACGAGCAGTACTTC,CASSRSGGHEQYF
-,TRBV24-1,-,TRBJ1-5,TGTGCCACCAGTGACCGCACAGGATATCAGCCCCAGCATTTT,CATSDRTGYQPQHF
-,TRBV27,-,TRBJ2-7,TGTGCCAGCAGCCAGGGTTACGAGCAGTACTTC,CASSQGYEQYF
-,TRBV27,TRBD2,TRBJ2-1,TGTGCCAGCAGTTTATTTCCGGGGGGGCTAAATGAGCAGTTCTTC,CASSLFPGGLNEQFF
-,TRBV7-2,-,TRBJ2-1,TGTGCCAGCAGGCCCGTCGGCGGGGCTTCCTACAATGAGCAGTTCTTC,CASRPVGGASYNEQFF
-,TRBV27,-,TRBJ1-6,TGTGCCAGCAGTGTTTCCCACGGGGGTTCACCCCTCCACTTT,CASSVSHGGSPLHF
-,TRBV18,TRBD1,TRBJ2-1,TGTGCCAGCAGAGCCGGGACAGATAACAATGAGCAGTTCTTC,CASRAGTDNNEQFF
-,TRBV2,-,TRBJ2-1,TGTGCCAGCAGTCCGTTCGATGAGCAGTTCTTC,CASSPFDEQFF
-,TRBV6-6,TRBD1,TRBJ1-2,TGTGCCAGCAGAGTCCAGGACAGGGACTATGGCTACACCTTC,CASRVQDRDYGYTF
once,TRBV28,TRBD1,TRBJ2-2,TGTGCCAGCAGTGCTCTCAGGGGGCGCGCCGGGGAGCTGTTTTTT,CASSALRGRAGELFF
-,TRBV9,-,TRBJ1-2,TGTGCCAGCAGCGTAACCCCCTCTGTGGGCAACTATGGCTACACCTTC,CASSVTPSVGNYGYTF
few,TRBV7-9,TRBD1,TRBJ2-5,TGTGCCAGCAGCAAGGACAGGGTGGCGGAGACCCAGTACTTC,CASSKDRVAETQYF
-,TRBV7-2,TRBD2,TRBJ2-5,TGTGCCAGCAGCCGCCGTGCTAGCGGGGGGTCAGAGACCCAGTACTTC,CASSRRASGGSETQYF
-,TRBV11-3,-,TRBJ2-1,TGTGCCAGCAGCCAAATGTCCGGTGAGCAGTTCTTC,CASSQMSGEQFF
once,TRBV10-2,-,TRBJ2-4,TGCGCCAGCAGTGATGGACAGCTAGCCAAAAACATTCAGTACTTC,CASSDGQLAKNIQYF
-,TRBV4-1,TRBD1,TRBJ1-5,TGCGCCAGCAGCCAAGGGGACAGGGGGCTTCAGCCCCAGCATTTT,CASSQGDRGLQPQHF